Each of the 25 T cell receptor beta chains below was sequenced from the same sample in a study of tumor and adjacent non-tumor tissue in lung cancer. This sample's RNA came from whole unsorted tissue. This non-tumor lung sample came from over 3 cm beyond the tumor edge. The library came from three nested PCR rounds adapted from ARM-PCR protocols. TCRdb independently ran MiXCR on the multiplex PCR reads; one entry per CDR3 protein. Seen here are about 50,000 distinct CDR3 sequences, just under 75% observed once, and the top ten hold roughly 25%. Sequencing was performed on distant non-tumor lung tissue. These TCRs come from a woman aged 60-75 years with non-small cell lung cancer.

Concerning this clonotype itself: The germline gene is not matched at one end of the junction; a read error may be the cause. The J gene is TRBJ1-2, the V gene TRBV14, with a weak D call TRBD1 (6 bases). Germline CDR1 SGHDN, CDR2 FVKESK. The CDR3 has 16 residues. The CDR3 loop is CASSQARGGWGVGYIF. The DNA for the CDR3 is TGTGCCAGCAGCCAAGCCAGGGGAGGGTGGGGTGTCGGCTACATTTTC.

This chain connects TRBV4-3 to TRBJ1-6; tentative D call: TRBD1 (5 bases). This CDR3 region has 14 residues. The germline V gene has CDR1 LGHNA and CDR2 YSLEER. Trimming took 10 bases from V and 15 from J, leaving 25 bases between them. The CDR3 bases are TGCGCCAACAGTCAAGATTGGGGCTCCCCACACCTCCACTTT. Translating it yields CANSQDWGSPHLHF.

Notes on this clonotype: One end of the junction does not line up with germline, which may come from a read error. This chain joins TRBV5-5 and TRBJ1-3; D remains unclear. The CDR3 length is 16 residues. Germline CDR1 SGHKS, CDR2 YYEKEE (reference sequence). The CDR3 DNA is TGTGCCAGCAGCCTGGGAACGACTACCTCTGGAAAGACCATATATTTT. It yields the protein CASSLGTTTSGKTIYF.

Regarding this clonotype: This may be a read error: a much more frequent sequence differs by one nucleotide. This chain links TRBV7-9 with TRBJ2-7, with D hard to call. Deletions cut 5 bases from V and 2 bases from J, with 13 bases between. The CDR3 length is 14 residues. Germline lookup yields CDR1 SEHNR and CDR2 FQNEAQ (reference sequence). Written as DNA, the CDR3 is TGTGCCAGCAGCGGATACAGTGACCCCTACGAGCAGTACTTC. This translates into CASSGYSDPYEQYF.

Note on this clonotype: A clone one base away is much larger, so this may be a read error. The genes are TRBV28 and TRBJ1-5, with a tentative D call TRBD1 (5 bases). The germline gives CDR1 MDHEN, CDR2 SYDVKM. This CDR3 has 19 amino acids. The CDR3 sequence: CGSSFAVPQGWVEDQPQHF. CDR3 nucleotide sequence: TGTGGCAGCAGCTTTGCTGTCCCTCAGGGTTGGGTGGAAGATCAGCCCCAGCATTTT.

In its sample, this clonotype was seen many times. V is TRBV6-6 and J is TRBJ1-1; D may be TRBD1 (6 bases). Germline V gene data show CDR1 as MNHNY and CDR2 as SVGAGI (reference sequence). The CDR3 spans 12 residues. Trimming cost V 6 bases and J 8 bases, with 13 bases left between them. The CDR3 coding sequence is TGTGCCAGCAGCCACGGGGGCAGGGAAGCTTTCTTT. This translates into CASSHGGREAFF.

By frequency in the sample, this clonotype is medium-sized (0.01 to 0.1%). The chain uses TRBV4-1 and TRBJ1-1, with D tentatively TRBD1 (5 bases). Trimming cost V 1 base and J 5 bases, with 5 bases left between them. The CDR3 sequence is 12 residues long. Germline CDR1 MGHRA, CDR2 YSYEKL. CDR3 DNA: TGCGCCAGCAGCCAAGGACAGACTGAAGCTTTCTTT. Its protein is CASSQGQTEAFF.

V gene TRBV29-1 combines with J gene TRBJ1-6, with 10 nucleotides matching TRBD1. The V gene's germline CDR1 is SQVTM and CDR2 ANQGSEA. The length of the CDR3 is 12 residues. V was clipped by 6 bases and J by 13 bases; unmatched bases: 6. The CDR3 sequence is CSVGQGDSPLHF. Here the CDR3 DNA reads TGCAGCGTCGGACAGGGGGACTCGCCCCTCCACTTT.

In this sample, this clonotype turned up a few times. This chain uses TRBV7-3 with TRBJ2-2; tentatively, D is TRBD1 or TRBD2 (5 bases each). V lost 3 bases and J lost 3, with 11 bases in between. In germline, CDR1 is SGHTA, CDR2 FQGTGA. The length of the CDR3 is 15 residues. CDR3 sequence reads: CASSFGGRDTGELFF. Here the CDR3 DNA reads TGTGCCAGCAGCTTCGGAGGCAGGGACACCGGGGAGCTGTTTTTT.

Turning to this clonotype: Being one base from a much bigger clone, this may be a read error. The chain couples TRBV28 to TRBJ2-7; D gene uncertain. V was cut by 6 bases and J by 3 bases, with 6 bases left in between. The CDR3 covers 11 residues. The V gene's germline CDR1 is MDHEN and CDR2 SYDVKM. DNA for the CDR3: TGTGCCAGCAGGGAAGACTACGAGCAGTACTTC. Its protein product is CASREDYEQYF.

On this clonotype: Germline is not matched at one junction end, which may reflect a read error. The chain couples TRBV10-3 to TRBJ2-6; D is uncertain. Germline V gene sequence: CDR1 ENHRY, CDR2 SYGVKD. This CDR3 region has 16 residues. The CDR3 nucleotides read TGTGCTATCAGTGAGTCAGCATGGACTGGGGCCAACGTCCTGACTTTC. Translated, it gives CAISESAWTGANVLTF.

This clonotype was seen just once. The junction shows a germline mismatch at one end, possibly a read error. The chain has TRBV12-3 or TRBV12-4 and TRBJ2-2; 8 positions match TRBD2. The length of the CDR3 is 16 residues. The CDR3 region is CASSFSGGRDTRELFF. CDR3 DNA: TGTGCCAGCAGTTTTTCGGGGGGGAGAGACACCAGGGAGTTGTTTTTT.

This clonotype appeared many times. The chain couples TRBV5-1 to TRBJ2-5; 11 nucleotides match TRBD2. With V trimmed by 7 bases and J by 2 bases, 10 bases remained unmatched. The CDR3 loop spans 16 amino acids. Germline lookup yields CDR1 SGHRS and CDR2 YFSETQ. This CDR3 reads CASSQAGTSGQETQYF. CDR3 nucleotide sequence: TGCGCCAGCTCTCAGGCCGGGACTAGCGGACAAGAGACCCAGTACTTC.

For this clonotype: Relative to the germline gene, one junction end is altered; a read error may explain this. J is TRBJ2-7 and V is TRBV6-5; 7 nucleotides match TRBD1. Germline V CDR1 and CDR2: MNHEY, SVGAGI. The CDR3 runs 15 residues. The CDR3 spells CASSSPPTGVYERYF. The DNA for the CDR3 is TGTGCCAGCAGTTCGCCCCCTACAGGGGTCTATGAGCGGTACTTC.

As concerns this clonotype: Mismatch with germline at one junction end may stem from a read error. The chain employs TRBV12-3 or TRBV12-4 and TRBJ2-1; D not certain. This CDR3 has 14 amino acids. CDR3 in DNA: TGTGCCAGCAGTTTAAGGGCTTTGTCCAATGAGCAGTCCTTT. Protein sequence: CASSLRALSNEQSF.

The chain is built from TRBV6-2 or TRBV6-3 and TRBJ2-4, with D uncertain. V shed 2 bases and J shed 16 bases, with 18 bases lying between them. This CDR3 comprises 13 residues. From germline, CDR1 is MNHEY and CDR2 SVGEGT. CDR3 region: CASSYDVQNIHYF. CDR3 sequence (DNA): TGTGCCAGCAGTTACGACGTCCAAAACATCCACTACTTC.

Worth noting for this clonotype: A much bigger clone sits one base away, suggesting this may be a read error. This chain joins TRBV28 and TRBJ2-7; a possible D gene is TRBD1 (5 bases). The CDR3 extends over 13 amino acids. In germline, CDR1 is MDHEN, CDR2 SYDVKM. For the CDR3, the DNA is TGTGCCAGCCAGGGTTACTCCTCCTACGAGCAGAACTTC. Translation gives CASQGYSSYEQNF.

Of note for this clonotype: One end of the junction is discordant with germline, which a read error may explain. The chain is built from TRBV6-2 or TRBV6-3 and TRBJ2-7; D ambiguous. Looked up from germline, CDR1 is MNHEY and CDR2 is SVGEGT. The CDR3 sequence is 11 residues long. CDR3 region: CASSYFDEHCF. CDR3 DNA sequence: TGTGCCAGCAGTTACTTTGACGAGCATTGCTTC.

A note on this clonotype: This may be a read error: a much more frequent sequence differs by one nucleotide. The genes are TRBV28 and TRBJ1-5; D perhaps matches TRBD1 (5 bases). The V end was cut by 4 bases, the J end by 9 bases, with 22 bases between. The CDR3 length is 16 residues. Germline loops: CDR1 MDHEN, CDR2 SYDVKM. The CDR3 region has the DNA TGTGCCAGCAGTTCCCGAGGGACCCCCGGGGGACGGCCCCAGCATTTT. This encodes CASSSRGTPGGRPQHF. The full variable domain, completed using reference TRBV28 and TRBJ1-5, is DVKVTQSSRYLVKRTGEKVFLECVQDMDHENMFWYRQDPGLGLRLIYFSYDVKMKEKGDIPEGYSVSREKKERFSLILESASTNQTSMYLCASSSRGTPGGRPQHFGDGTRLSIL.

There are many counts of this clonotype. The chain couples TRBV25-1 to TRBJ2-2; D call uncertain. CDR3 length equals 15 residues. V lost 1 base and J 1 base, leaving 7 bases between the germline ends. Germline CDR1 MGHDK, CDR2 SYGVNS. CDR3 residues: CASSELMGNTGELFF. The CDR3 coding sequence is TGTGCCAGCAGTGAATTGATGGGGAACACCGGGGAGCTGTTTTTT. The full variable domain, its missing parts supplied by reference TRBV25-1 and TRBJ2-2, is EADIYQTPRYLVIGTGKKITLECSQTMGHDKMYWYQQDPGMELHLIHYSYGVNSTEKGDLSSESTVSRIRTEHFPLTLESARPSHTSQYLCASSELMGNTGELFFGEGSRLTVL.

The sample holds many counts of this clonotype. The chain has TRBV5-1 and TRBJ1-5; D might be TRBD1 (5 bases). V was cut by 4 bases and J by 2 bases, with 13 bases left in between. Germline V gives CDR1 SGHRS, CDR2 YFSETQ. The CDR3 runs 15 residues. The CDR3, as DNA: TGCGCCAGCAGCGCCGTGGGGGGAGGCAATCAGCCCCAGCATTTT. Encoded protein: CASSAVGGGNQPQHF.

Worth noting for this clonotype: It is likely a read error, because the conserved phenylalanine at the end of the CDR3 is missing. Because the CDR3's place on the DNA is in doubt, the DNA is left out and the CDR3 is given as listed by TCRdb. The chain uses TRBV4-3 and TRBJ1-1. CDR1 and CDR2 from the germline V gene are LGHNA and YSLEER. Ends included, the CDR3 has 14 residues. This chain's CDR3 is CASRQDKGITETFC.

Of note for this clonotype: This may stem from a read error, because a much larger clone lies one nucleotide away. The CDR3 reads CASNFQPLAGDEQFF. CDR3 DNA sequence: TGTGCCAGCAACTTTCAACCACTAGCGGGAGATGAGCAGTTCTTC. V gene TRBV11-2 combines with J gene TRBJ2-1, with TRBD2 matching over 11 bases. There are 15 residues in the CDR3. The V gene end was trimmed by 7 bases and the J gene end by 8 bases; junction bases not matched to a gene: 10. Germline CDR1 is SGHAT and CDR2 is FQNNGV.

Regarding this clonotype: Sequence at one end of the junction differs from germline and may be a read error. This chain connects TRBV29-1 to TRBJ2-5; tentative D call: TRBD1 (6 bases). Looked up from germline, CDR1 is SQVTM and CDR2 is ANQGSEA. There are 13 residues in the CDR3. The CDR3 here is CSVRQVRQETQYF. DNA for the CDR3: TGCAGCGTGAGACAGGTTCGGCAAGAAACCCAGTACTTC.

As for this clonotype: This is likely a read error, given that the CDR3 carries no conserved phenylalanine or tryptophan at its end. This rearrangement joins TRBV4-1 to TRBJ1-5; D possibly corresponds to TRBD1 (5 bases). Germline V gives CDR1 MGHRA, CDR2 YSYEKL. The CDR3 runs to 14 residues. Written as DNA, the CDR3 is TGCGTCAGCAGCCGTTTGGGGGGGAATCAGCCCCAGCATTCT. Translation: CVSSRLGGNQPQHS.